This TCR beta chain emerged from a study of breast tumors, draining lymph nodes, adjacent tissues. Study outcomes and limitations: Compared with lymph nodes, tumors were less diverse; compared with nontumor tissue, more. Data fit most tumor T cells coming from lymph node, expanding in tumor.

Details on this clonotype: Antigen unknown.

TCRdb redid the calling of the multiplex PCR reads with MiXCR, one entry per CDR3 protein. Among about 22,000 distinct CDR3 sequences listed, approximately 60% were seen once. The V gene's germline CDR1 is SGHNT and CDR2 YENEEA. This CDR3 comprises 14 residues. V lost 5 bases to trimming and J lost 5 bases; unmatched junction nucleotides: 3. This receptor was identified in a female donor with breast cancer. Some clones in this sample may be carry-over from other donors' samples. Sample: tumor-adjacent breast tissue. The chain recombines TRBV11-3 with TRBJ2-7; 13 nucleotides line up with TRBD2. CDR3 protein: CASSPGLAGDEQYF. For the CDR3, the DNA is TGTGCCAGCAGCCCCGGACTAGCGGGAGACGAGCAGTACTTC.